This TCR beta chain was sequenced for a study of blood T cell repertoires in COVID-19. About the research overall: Sources were T cells, B-cell-depleted T cells, or PBMCs; the material itself was cDNA or gDNA.

Donors in Cohort 3 who had recovered were those with two negative PCRs, healthcare professional clearance, or resolution of their symptoms. This CDR3 has 15 amino acids. Trimming pared 2 bases from V and 0 bases from J, leaving 8 bases between. CDR1 and CDR2 (germline): MNHEY, SMNVEV (reference sequence). Sequencing was performed with immunoSEQ multiplex PCR; in TCRdb, only in-frame clones are kept and a portion is missing. The sample includes 270,000 or so clones, roughly nine tenths of them seen just once. This rearrangement joins TRBV27 to TRBJ2-1, with no clear D. The sequencing input was PBMCs or T cells enriched from blood (not recorded which). The clonotype comes from a woman aged 18-29 years who had recovered from COVID-19. As DNA, the CDR3 is TGTGCCAGCAGTTTAACTCTGAGCTCCTACAATGAGCAGTTCTTC. Its translation is CASSLTLSSYNEQFF.